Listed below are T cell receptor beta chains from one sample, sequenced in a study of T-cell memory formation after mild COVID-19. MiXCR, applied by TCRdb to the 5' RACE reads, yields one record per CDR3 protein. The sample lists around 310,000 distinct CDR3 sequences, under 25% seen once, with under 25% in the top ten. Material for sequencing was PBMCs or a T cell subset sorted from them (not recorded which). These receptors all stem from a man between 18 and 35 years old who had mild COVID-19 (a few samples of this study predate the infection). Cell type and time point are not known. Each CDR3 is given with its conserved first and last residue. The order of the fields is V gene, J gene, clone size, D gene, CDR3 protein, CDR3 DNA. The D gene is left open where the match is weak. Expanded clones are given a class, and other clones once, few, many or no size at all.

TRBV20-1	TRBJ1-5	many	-	CSAILIGRNQPQHF	TGCAGTGCTATCCTCATCGGGAGGAATCAGCCCCAGCATTTT
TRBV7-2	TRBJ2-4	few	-	CASSLAGTGRGRNIQYF	TGTGCCAGCAGCTTAGCGGGCACGGGAAGGGGTCGAAACATTCAGTACTTC
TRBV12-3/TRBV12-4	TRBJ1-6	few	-	CASSTPGFGSPLHF	TGTGCCAGCAGTACACCCGGCTTTGGGTCACCCCTCCACTTT
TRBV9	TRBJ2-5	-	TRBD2	CASSAGTSGETQYF	TGTGCCAGCAGCGCCGGGACTAGCGGGGAGACCCAGTACTTC
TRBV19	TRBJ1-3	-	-	CASAGGNTIYF	TGTGCCAGTGCGGGCGGAAACACCATATATTTT
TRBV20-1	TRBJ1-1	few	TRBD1	CSARTGLYTEAFF	TGCAGTGCTAGGACAGGGCTCTACACTGAAGCTTTCTTT
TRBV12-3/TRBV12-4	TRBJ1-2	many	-	CASSPQGLYGYTF	TGTGCCAGCAGCCCACAGGGACTCTATGGCTACACCTTC
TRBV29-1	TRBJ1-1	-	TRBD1	CSVATGTVNTEAFF	TGCAGCGTCGCCACCGGGACAGTGAACACTGAAGCTTTCTTT
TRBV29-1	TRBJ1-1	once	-	CRVEEFTKNTEAFF	TGCAGAGTTGAAGAGTTCACAAAGAACACTGAAGCTTTCTTT
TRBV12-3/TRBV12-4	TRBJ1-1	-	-	CASSFRHLNTEAFF	TGTGCCAGCAGTTTTCGACACTTGAACACTGAAGCTTTCTTT
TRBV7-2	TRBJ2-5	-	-	CASSFWEQTQYF	TGTGCCAGCAGCTTTTGGGAGCAGACCCAGTACTTC
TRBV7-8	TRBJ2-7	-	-	CASSLANRGLAYEQYF	TGTGCCAGCAGCTTAGCGAACCGGGGGCTCGCCTACGAGCAGTACTTC
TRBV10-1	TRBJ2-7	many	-	CASSAAGHPYEQYF	TGCGCCAGCAGCGCCGCGGGACACCCCTACGAGCAGTACTTC
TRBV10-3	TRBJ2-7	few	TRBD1	CAISGRDRFTYEQYF	TGTGCCATCAGTGGACGGGACAGATTTACCTACGAGCAGTACTTC
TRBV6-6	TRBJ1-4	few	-	CASSYTGLVEKLFF	TGTGCCAGCAGTTATACAGGATTGGTTGAAAAACTGTTTTTT
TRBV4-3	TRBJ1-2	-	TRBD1	CASSREGAQGYTF	TGCGCCAGCAGCCGTGAGGGGGCGCAAGGCTACACCTTC
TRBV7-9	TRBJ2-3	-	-	CASSPGAWDTQYF	TGTGCCAGCAGCCCAGGGGCGTGGGATACGCAGTATTTT
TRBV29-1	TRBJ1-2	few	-	CSVLGDGYTF	TGCAGCGTATTGGGAGATGGCTACACCTTC
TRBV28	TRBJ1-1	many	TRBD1	CASSFQGVTAFF	TGTGCCAGCAGTTTCCAGGGGGTGACGGCTTTCTTT
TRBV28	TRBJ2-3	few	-	CATNPGGLSTDTQYF	TGTGCCACCAACCCCGGGGGACTGAGCACAGATACGCAGTATTTT
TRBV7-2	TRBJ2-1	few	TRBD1	CASSADRDSSYNEQFF	TGTGCCAGCAGCGCCGACCGGGACAGCTCCTACAATGAGCAGTTCTTC
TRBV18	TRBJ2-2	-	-	CASSPLAAGNTGELFF	TGTGCCAGCTCACCACTGGCAGCGGGTAACACCGGGGAGCTGTTTTTT
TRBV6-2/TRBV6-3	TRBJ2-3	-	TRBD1	CASSYRGKGASQGEDTQYF	TGTGCCAGCAGTTACCGAGGGAAGGGGGCTTCCCAAGGGGAAGATACGCAGTATTTT
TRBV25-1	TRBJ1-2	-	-	CASSVRDRIHGYTF	TGTGCCAGCAGCGTCCGAGACAGGATACATGGCTACACCTTC
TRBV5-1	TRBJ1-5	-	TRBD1	CASSSGTDQPQHF	TGCGCCAGCAGCTCCGGGACAGATCAGCCCCAGCATTTT
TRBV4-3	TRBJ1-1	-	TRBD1	CASSQDPRDRGWDTEAFF	TGCGCCAGCAGCCAAGATCCACGGGACAGGGGTTGGGACACTGAAGCTTTCTTT
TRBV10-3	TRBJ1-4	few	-	CAISESQTTNEKLFF	TGTGCCATCAGTGAGTCCCAGACAACTAATGAAAAACTGTTTTTT
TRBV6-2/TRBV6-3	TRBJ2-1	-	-	CASSLTGKDEQFF	TGTGCCAGCAGCTTAACAGGGAAGGATGAGCAGTTCTTC
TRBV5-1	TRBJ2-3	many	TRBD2	CASSAGLAGRADTQYF	TGCGCCAGCAGCGCGGGACTAGCGGGGAGGGCAGATACGCAGTATTTT
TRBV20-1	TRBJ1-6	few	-	CSAREGAGEVPHF	TGCAGTGCTAGAGAGGGAGCAGGGGAGGTTCCCCACTTT
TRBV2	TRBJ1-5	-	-	CASSEAGYSNQPQHF	TGTGCCAGCAGTGAGGCGGGGTATAGCAATCAGCCCCAGCATTTT
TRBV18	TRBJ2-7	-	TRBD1	CASSPPNRGRNEQYF	TGTGCCAGCTCACCACCGAACAGGGGGCGAAACGAGCAGTACTTC
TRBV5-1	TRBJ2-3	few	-	CASSLARGASTDTQYF	TGCGCCAGCAGCTTGGCTCGCGGGGCCAGCACAGATACGCAGTATTTT
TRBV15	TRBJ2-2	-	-	CATSEQGHPTGELFF	TGTGCCACCAGCGAACAGGGACACCCGACCGGGGAGCTGTTTTTT
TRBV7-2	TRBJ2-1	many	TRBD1	CASSFGQGDYNEQFF	TGTGCCAGCAGCTTTGGACAGGGCGACTACAATGAGCAGTTCTTC
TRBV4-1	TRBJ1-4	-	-	CASSPLGLTNEKLFF	TGCGCCAGCAGCCCCCTGGGACTTACTAATGAAAAACTGTTTTTT
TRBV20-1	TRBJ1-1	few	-	CSASRGGTEAFF	TGCAGTGCTAGTAGGGGGGGAACTGAAGCTTTCTTT
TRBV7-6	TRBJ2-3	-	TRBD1	CASSPPGQGIWGDTQYF	TGTGCCAGCAGTCCACCGGGACAGGGGATCTGGGGGGATACGCAGTATTTT
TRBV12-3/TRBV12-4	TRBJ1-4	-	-	CASSLATTNEKLFF	TGTGCCAGCAGTTTGGCAACAACTAATGAAAAACTGTTTTTT
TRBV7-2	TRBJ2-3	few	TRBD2	CASRPGGGRTTDTQYF	TGTGCCAGCAGACCCGGGGGGGGGCGAACCACAGATACGCAGTATTTT
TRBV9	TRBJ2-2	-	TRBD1	CASSLPAGTGNTGELFF	TGTGCCAGCAGCCTCCCCGCTGGGACAGGAAACACCGGGGAGCTGTTTTTT
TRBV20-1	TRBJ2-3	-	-	CSAPWDGTQYF	TGCAGTGCCCCTTGGGATGGTACGCAGTATTTT